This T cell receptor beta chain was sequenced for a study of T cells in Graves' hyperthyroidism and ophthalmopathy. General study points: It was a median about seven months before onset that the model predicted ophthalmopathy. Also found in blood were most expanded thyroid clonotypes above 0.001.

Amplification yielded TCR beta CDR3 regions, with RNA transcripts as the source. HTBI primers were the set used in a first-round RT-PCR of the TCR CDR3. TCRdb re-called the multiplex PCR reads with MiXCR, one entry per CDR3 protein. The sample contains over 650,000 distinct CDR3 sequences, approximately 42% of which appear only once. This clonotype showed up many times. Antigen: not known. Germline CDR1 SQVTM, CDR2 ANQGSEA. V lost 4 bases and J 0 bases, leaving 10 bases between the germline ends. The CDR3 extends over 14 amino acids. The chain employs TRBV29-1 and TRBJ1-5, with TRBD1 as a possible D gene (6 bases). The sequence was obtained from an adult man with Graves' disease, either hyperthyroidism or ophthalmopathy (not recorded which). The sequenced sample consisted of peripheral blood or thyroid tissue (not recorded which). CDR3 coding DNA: TGCAGCGTTGTGGCAGGGGATAGCAATCAGCCCCAGCATTTT. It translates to CSVVAGDSNQPQHF. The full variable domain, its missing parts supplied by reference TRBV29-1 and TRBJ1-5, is SAVISQKPSRDICQRGTSLTIQCQVDSQVTMMFWYRQQPGQSLTLIATANQGSEATYESGFVIDKFPISRPNLTFSTLTVSNMSPEDSSIYLCSVVAGDSNQPQHFGDGTRLSIL.